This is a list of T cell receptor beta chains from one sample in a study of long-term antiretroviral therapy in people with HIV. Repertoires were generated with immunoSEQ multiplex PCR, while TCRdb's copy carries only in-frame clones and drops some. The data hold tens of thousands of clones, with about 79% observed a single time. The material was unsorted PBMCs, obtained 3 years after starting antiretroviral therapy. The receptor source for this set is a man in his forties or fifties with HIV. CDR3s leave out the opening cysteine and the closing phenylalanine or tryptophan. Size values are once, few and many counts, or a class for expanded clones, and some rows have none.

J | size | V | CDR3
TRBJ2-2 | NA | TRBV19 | ASSLTVSNTGELF
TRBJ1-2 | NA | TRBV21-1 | ASTTGSYGYT
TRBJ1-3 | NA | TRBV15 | ATSRAPLGQGESGNTIY
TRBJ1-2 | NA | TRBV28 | ATFEGALYNYGYT
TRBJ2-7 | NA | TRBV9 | ASSESGLVDEQY
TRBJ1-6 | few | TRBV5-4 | ASSLSGRPLH
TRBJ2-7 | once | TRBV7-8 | ASSLGAGRTYEQY
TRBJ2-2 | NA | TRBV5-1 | ASSPMTGRPGELF
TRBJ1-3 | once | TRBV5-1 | ASSLGGSFSGNTIY
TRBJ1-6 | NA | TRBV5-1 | ASSLDPNSPLH
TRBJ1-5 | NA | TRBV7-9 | ASSSIDPDQPQH
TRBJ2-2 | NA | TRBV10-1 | ASSPAGTGELF
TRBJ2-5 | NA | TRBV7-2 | ASSLAGGQETQY
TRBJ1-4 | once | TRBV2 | ASSGDRVEEKLF
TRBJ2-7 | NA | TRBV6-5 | ASSYNRVENEQY
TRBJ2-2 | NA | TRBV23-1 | ASNSPGVTGELF
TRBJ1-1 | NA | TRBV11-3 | ASSLDGLNLEAF
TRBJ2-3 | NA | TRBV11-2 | ASSSWTGGHADTQY
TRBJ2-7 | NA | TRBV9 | ASSAPIAGDNEQY
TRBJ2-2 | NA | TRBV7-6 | ASSLAGLAGELAGELF
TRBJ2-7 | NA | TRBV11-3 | ASSLERGAAQPSYEQY
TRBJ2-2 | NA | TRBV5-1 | ASSDRASLNTGELF
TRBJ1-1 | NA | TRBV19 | ASSMGPENTEAF
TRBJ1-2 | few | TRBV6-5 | ASSYAPDRSYGYT
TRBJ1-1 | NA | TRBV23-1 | ASSQSKTRRGTEAF
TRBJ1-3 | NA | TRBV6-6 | ASSYQMMSGGNTIY
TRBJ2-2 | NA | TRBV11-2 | ASSPAVAGELF
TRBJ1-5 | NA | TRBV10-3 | AISDSNQPQH
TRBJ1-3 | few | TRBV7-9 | ASSPGSGLSGNTIY
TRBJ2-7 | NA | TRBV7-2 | ASSSRGIWGEQY
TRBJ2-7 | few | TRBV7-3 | ASSPRGGGYEQY
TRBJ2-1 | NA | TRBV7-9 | ASSTTLTSGSVYNEQF
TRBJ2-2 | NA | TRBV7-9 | ASSLRDTGELF
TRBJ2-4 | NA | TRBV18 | ASSPKRGRGLAKNIQY
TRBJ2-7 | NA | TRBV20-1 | SAQTGYEQY
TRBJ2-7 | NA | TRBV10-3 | AIRKGQGAKGSYEQY
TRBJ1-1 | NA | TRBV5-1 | ASSLVDRGAEAF
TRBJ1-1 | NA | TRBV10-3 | AITTDRGPGVNTEAF
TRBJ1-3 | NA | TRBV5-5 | ASSSEQAETGNTIY
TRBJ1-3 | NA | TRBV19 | AAAINSGNTIY
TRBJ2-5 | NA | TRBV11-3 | ASSLDHGTSLGETQY
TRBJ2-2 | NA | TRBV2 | ASSKEGTGELF
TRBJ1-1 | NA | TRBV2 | ASSGGATYFGAF
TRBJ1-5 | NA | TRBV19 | ASSMLDRGRQPQH
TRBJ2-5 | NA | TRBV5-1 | ASSLGTSSEVLQETQY
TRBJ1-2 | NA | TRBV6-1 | ASSEAAGTYGYT
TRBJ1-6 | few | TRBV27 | ASSLLIAGESSYNSPLH
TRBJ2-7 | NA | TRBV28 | ASSLKRTVVYEQY
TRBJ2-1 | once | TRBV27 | ASRARGLAGDVPYNEQF
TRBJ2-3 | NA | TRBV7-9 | ASSPRDPQRNTQY
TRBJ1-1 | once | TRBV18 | ASSPGVGHTEAF
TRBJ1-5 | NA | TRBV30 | AWSLQGIQPQH
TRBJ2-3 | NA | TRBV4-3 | ASSQVTDTQY
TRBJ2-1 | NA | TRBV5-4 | ASSLEGSAEQF
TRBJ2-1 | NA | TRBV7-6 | ASSFHQDNEQF